This entry lists 30 T cell receptor beta chains sequenced from one sample in a study of blood T cells in healthy people across ages (dated by TCRdb to between 2015 and 2017). The library was obtained by 5' RACE. Reads for this sample came from an Illumina HiSeq 2500. A second about 7 to 11 cycle PCR used a sample-barcoded 5' primer and a J-beta primer mix. TCRdb passed the public sequencing reads through fastp at Q25 and MiXCR, retaining productive beta sequences. Rows with one shared CDR3 protein collapse into an entry with the most common genes and DNA. The sample yields 720,000 or so distinct CDR3 sequences; 40% to 50% were counted once. Of the sample, 30% is held by the ten largest clones. Sequencing was performed on blood. The receptors derive from an elderly man in good health.

The rearrangement links TRBV4-3 to TRBJ2-7; 8 nucleotides align to TRBD2. The CDR3 is 17 residues long. Germline V gene data show CDR1 as LGHNA and CDR2 as YSLEER. J lost 3 bases, V lost 0 bases, and 10 bases had no gene match. The CDR3 DNA is TGCGCCAGCAGCCAAGATGTAAGCGGGAGTGGGGACTACGAGCAGTACTTC. Its protein product is CASSQDVSGSGDYEQYF.

The chain recombines TRBV6-6 with TRBJ2-7; perhaps TRBD1 as D (5 bases). The CDR3 is 15 amino acids. CDR1 and CDR2 (germline): MNHNY, SVGAGI (reference sequence). The ends were cut back, 2 bases at V and 0 bases at J, with 11 bases in the middle. The chain's CDR3 is CASSYQQALSYEQYF. CDR3 sequence (DNA): TGTGCCAGCAGTTACCAACAGGCTCTCTCCTACGAGCAGTACTTC.

This chain connects TRBV3-1 to TRBJ2-1; D ambiguous. The J call may be incorrect, as the DNA end agrees better with TRBJ2-7. The germline gives CDR1 LGHDT, CDR2 YNNKEL (reference sequence). The CDR3 runs 13 residues. This CDR3 is CASSQDPYNEQYF. CDR3 in DNA: TGTGCCAGCAGCCAAGATCCCTACAATGAGCAGTACTTC.

The sample holds a few counts of this clonotype. The V gene is TRBV7-2, the J gene TRBJ2-6; D unresolved. Germline lookup yields CDR1 SGHTA and CDR2 FQGNSA. The ends were cut back, 3 bases at V and 3 bases at J, with 6 bases in the middle. The CDR3 runs to 14 residues. The CDR3 coding sequence is TGTGCCAGCAGCTTTTCGTATGGGGCCAACGTCCTGACTTTC. Translation gives CASSFSYGANVLTF.

The chain couples TRBV4-3 to TRBJ2-2; D is unresolved. Looked up from germline, CDR1 is LGHNA and CDR2 is YSLEER. The CDR3 contains 16 residues. The V end lost 1 base, the J end lost 0 bases, and 9 bases lay between the germline ends. The chain's CDR3 is CASSQVFGTNTGELFF. CDR3 in DNA: TGCGCCAGCAGCCAAGTATTTGGGACGAACACCGGGGAGCTGTTTTTT.

Concerning this clonotype: This clone may be a read error of a much larger clone one base away. The chain carries TRBV20-1 and TRBJ2-7; 8 bases agree with TRBD1. The CDR3 consists of 14 residues. Germline-derived CDR1 and CDR2 are DFQATT and SNEGSKA (reference sequence). V shed 3 bases, J shed 2 bases, and the junction held 6 bases outside the gene matches. The CDR3 is CSASLWTGTYEQYF. For the CDR3, the DNA is TGCAGTGCTAGTCTATGGACAGGGACCTACGAGCAGTACTTC.

Details on this clonotype: A much larger clone sits a single nucleotide away, making a read error possible. This sequence joins TRBV29-1 and TRBJ2-5; 9 bases line up with TRBD1. CDR1 and CDR2 (germline): SQVTM, ANQGSEA. Trimming at V came to 4 bases and at J to 7 bases, leaving 7 bases not matched to a gene. The CDR3 spans 13 residues. DNA of the CDR3: TGCAGCGTTGCCGGGACAGGGAGTGGGACCCAGTACTTC. This encodes CSVAGTGSGTQYF.

The V gene is TRBV7-2, the J gene TRBJ2-7; TRBD1 aligns across 7 bases. Germline CDR1 and CDR2: SGHTA and FQGNSA. Losses at the gene ends were 5 bases for V and 5 bases for J; bases not matched to a gene: 9. The CDR3 extends over 14 amino acids. The CDR3 DNA reads as TGTGCCAGCAGCCCAAGACAGGGAAAGAACGAGCAGTACTTC. Translation gives CASSPRQGKNEQYF.

J is TRBJ1-1 and V is TRBV20-1; D gene unclear. The V end was cut by 0 bases, the J end by 0 bases, with 11 bases between. The CDR3 consists of 15 residues. Germline V gene sequence: CDR1 DFQATT, CDR2 SNEGSKA (reference sequence). The CDR3 region is CSARDHGGLNTEAFF. In DNA, the CDR3 is TGCAGTGCTAGAGACCACGGAGGGTTGAACACTGAAGCTTTCTTT.

The chain recombines TRBV20-1 with TRBJ2-4; tentative D call: TRBD1 (6 bases). CDR1 is DFQATT, CDR2 SNEGSKA, per germline (reference sequence). Trimming removed 0 bases from V and 5 bases from J, with 14 bases in between. The CDR3 has 15 residues. Here the CDR3 reads CSAREVATGQNIQYF. DNA for the CDR3: TGCAGTGCTAGAGAAGTAGCGACAGGTCAAAACATTCAGTACTTC.

This chain connects TRBV25-1 to TRBJ1-2; no clear D. The V end was cut by 8 bases, the J end by 2 bases, with 9 bases between. Germline V gene data show CDR1 as MGHDK and CDR2 as SYGVNS. This CDR3 has 12 residues. The CDR3 is CASSWENYGYTF. CDR3 coding DNA: TGTGCCAGCTCCTGGGAGAACTATGGCTACACCTTC.

This clonotype was seen only a few times. V and J are TRBV7-9 and TRBJ2-3; 13 positions match TRBD2. V shed 5 bases and J 6 bases; nucleotides not matched to a gene: 5. Germline V gene sequence: CDR1 SEHNR, CDR2 FQNEAQ (reference sequence). This CDR3 is 15 amino acids long. CDR3 residues: CASSLLAGGPDTQYF. CDR3 DNA: TGTGCCAGCAGCCTACTAGCGGGAGGGCCGGATACGCAGTATTTT.

This clonotype was detected once. This sequence may be a read error, since a much larger clone differs from it by one base. The rearrangement joins TRBV28 to TRBJ1-5, with D perhaps matching TRBD1 (5 bases). V was pared by 4 bases and J by 3 bases, with 13 bases between. This CDR3 has 15 amino acids. Germline values: CDR1 MDHEN, CDR2 SYDVKM. This CDR3 reads CASSWIGAPNQPQHF. The DNA for the CDR3 is TGTGCCAGCAGTTGGATAGGGGCCCCCAATCAGCCCCAGCATTTT.

CDR3: CASSRRDSEAFF. As DNA, the CDR3 is TGTGCCAGCAGTCGCCGGGACAGTGAAGCTTTCTTT. V is TRBV6-5 and J is TRBJ1-1; 7 bases match TRBD1. CDR3 length equals 12 residues. Germline assignment: CDR1 MNHEY and CDR2 SVGAGI. With 5 bases clipped from V and 7 bases from J, the junction kept 4 bases outside the gene matches.

In its sample, this clonotype was seen a few times. V usage is TRBV30 and J usage is TRBJ2-7, with D possibly matching TRBD1 (6 bases). The ends were cut back, 0 bases at V and 5 bases at J, with 14 bases in the middle. This CDR3 is 14 amino acids long. The germline V gene encodes CDR1 GTSNPN and CDR2 SVGIG (reference sequence). The CDR3 coding sequence is TGTGCCTGGAGTGTACTAACAGGGAGAGACGAGCAGTACTTC. Translated: CAWSVLTGRDEQYF.

This clonotype has only a few counts. The chain has TRBV7-6 and TRBJ2-2, with D tentatively TRBD2 (6 bases). Germline V gene data show CDR1 as SGHVS and CDR2 as FNYEAQ. The CDR3 contains 15 residues. V was clipped by 5 bases and J by 0 bases, with 10 bases between them. For the CDR3, the DNA is TGTGCCAGCAGCCCCGGACTATCGAACACCGGGGAGCTGTTTTTT. Translating gives CASSPGLSNTGELFF.

The rearrangement joins TRBV27 to TRBJ2-3; 11 bases agree with TRBD2. The CDR3 covers 18 residues. With 0 bases clipped from V and 3 bases from J, the junction kept 8 bases outside the gene matches. Germline CDR1 and CDR2: MNHEY and SMNVEV (reference sequence). The CDR3 bases are TGTGCCAGCAGTTTATCTGGGCTAGCGGGGGGCTTAACAGATACGCAGTATTTT. Its protein product is CASSLSGLAGGLTDTQYF.

V usage is TRBV10-3 and J usage is TRBJ2-1; 14 nucleotides match TRBD2. This CDR3 contains 14 residues. Germline CDR1 and CDR2: ENHRY and SYGVKD. V dropped 7 bases and J dropped 9; count of bases not matched to a gene: 5. The CDR3 spells CAITGTSGGGEQFF. The CDR3 DNA follows: TGTGCCATCACCGGGACTAGCGGGGGCGGTGAGCAGTTCTTC.

This clonotype occurred many times. This chain links TRBV7-9 with TRBJ2-1; no reliable D call. The CDR3 spans 11 residues. Germline values: CDR1 SEHNR, CDR2 FQNEAQ (reference sequence). Trimming took off 6 bases at V and 2 bases at J, with 2 bases between the two ends. CDR3 DNA: TGTGCCAGCAGACCCTACAATGAGCAGTTCTTC. The encoded protein is CASRPYNEQFF.

This clonotype was observed many times. The CDR3 here is CASSFDNGLNEKLFF. CDR3 nucleotides: TGTGCCAGCAGCTTCGATAACGGGTTAAACGAAAAACTGTTTTTT. This rearrangement joins TRBV7-2 to TRBJ1-4; D gene uncertain. Trimming took 3 bases from V and 8 from J, leaving 16 bases between them. From germline, CDR1 is SGHTA and CDR2 FQGNSA. The CDR3 consists of 15 residues.

This clonotype was picked up many times. This CDR3 is CASSLPGQGLNTEAFF. The CDR3 coding sequence is TGTGCCAGCAGCTTACCGGGACAGGGCTTGAACACTGAAGCTTTCTTT. This chain connects TRBV7-2 to TRBJ1-1, with 9 bases that match TRBD1. Germline assignment: CDR1 SGHTA and CDR2 FQGNSA. This CDR3 comprises 16 residues. V lost 2 bases and J lost 0; bases outside the gene matches: 4. The whole variable domain, filled in from reference TRBV7-2 and TRBJ1-1, reads GAGVSQSPSNKVTEKGKDVELRCDPISGHTALYWYRQSLGQGLEFLIYFQGNSAPDKSGLPSDRFSAERTGGSVSTLTIQRTQQEDSAVYLCASSLPGQGLNTEAFFGQGTRLTVV.

This clonotype came up many times. The chain combines TRBV30 with TRBJ2-1, with a tentative D call TRBD2 (5 bases). CDR1 and CDR2 from the germline V gene are GTSNPN and SVGIG (reference sequence). The germline V and J ends were trimmed by 0 bases and 8 bases, with 11 bases remaining between them. CDR3 size: 13 residues. In DNA form, the CDR3 reads TGTGCCTGGAGTGTACGCTGGCGGGATGAGCAGTTCTTC. Its translation: CAWSVRWRDEQFF.

This clonotype was seen just once. The chain combines TRBV7-6 with TRBJ2-3; D may be TRBD1 or TRBD2 (5 bases each). Deletions cut 4 bases from V and 1 base from J, with 21 bases between. The CDR3 spans 18 residues. CDR1 and CDR2 (germline): SGHVS, FNYEAQ. DNA of the CDR3: TGTGCCAGCAGCTCTCAAGTGGGGGATTCCTCTGGCACAGATACGCAGTATTTT. Translated, it gives CASSSQVGDSSGTDTQYF.

Only a few counts were recorded for this clonotype. The chain uses TRBV6-5 and TRBJ1-2; perhaps TRBD1 as D (6 bases). V dropped 6 bases and J dropped 8 bases, with 19 bases sitting between them. CDR3 size: 14 residues. Germline lookup yields CDR1 MNHEY and CDR2 SVGAGI. CDR3 nucleotide sequence: TGTGCCAGCAGACCGAGCGGGGGGCAGGGGGGCTACACCTTC. This encodes CASRPSGGQGGYTF.

Ten or more counts support this clonotype. The chain carries TRBV6-4 and TRBJ2-1, with no clear D. V dropped 0 bases and J dropped 2 bases, with 8 bases sitting between them. This CDR3 has 15 residues. Germline CDR1 MRHNA, CDR2 SNTAGT. CDR3 coding DNA: TGTGCCAGCAGTGACTCCCTGGCAGCCTACAATGAGCAGTTCTTC. It translates to CASSDSLAAYNEQFF.

This clonotype has just a few counts. V is TRBV5-1 and J is TRBJ1-2; TRBD1 matches 7 bases. This CDR3 has 17 amino acids. CDR1 SGHRS and CDR2 YFSETQ come from the germline V gene. After removal of 0 bases from V and 1 base from J, the junction contained 9 bases not matched to a gene. CDR3 coding DNA: TGCGCCAGCAGCTTGGCCGATTCCGGGACAGTTAACTATGGCTACACCTTC. It translates to CASSLADSGTVNYGYTF.

At least ten counts were recorded for this clonotype. The rearrangement uses TRBV28 and TRBJ2-5; TRBD1 matches at 8 bases. Germline values: CDR1 MDHEN, CDR2 SYDVKM. The CDR3 loop spans 15 amino acids. V lost 6 bases to trimming and J lost 4 bases; unmatched junction nucleotides: 10. Here the CDR3 reads CASSKTTGGGETQYF. CDR3 nucleotides: TGTGCCAGCAGCAAAACCACAGGGGGAGGAGAGACCCAGTACTTC.

This chain joins TRBV30 and TRBJ2-7, with 8 bases fitting TRBD1. The trim removed 0 bases at V and 3 bases at J, leaving 10 bases unmatched. CDR1 and CDR2 (germline): GTSNPN, SVGIG (reference sequence). The CDR3 runs 16 residues. The CDR3 DNA reads as TGTGCCTGGAGTGTAGGAGGGACAGGAGACTTCTACGAGCAGTACTTC. Its translation: CAWSVGGTGDFYEQYF.

The chain recombines TRBV27 with TRBJ2-1; TRBD2 is a possible D gene (5 bases). CDR1 and CDR2 (germline): MNHEY, SMNVEV (reference sequence). Trimming stripped 6 bases from V and 7 bases from J, with 19 bases between. The CDR3 has 15 amino acids. The CDR3 DNA reads as TGTGCCAGCAGCATACTCTCGACCACGGGGAATGAGCAGTTCTTC. Translating gives CASSILSTTGNEQFF.

The V and J genes are TRBV7-2 and TRBJ2-3; 10 bases map to TRBD2. CDR1 and CDR2 (germline): SGHTA, FQGNSA. The CDR3 is made up of 20 amino acids. V shed 1 base, J shed 2 bases, and the junction held 15 bases outside the gene matches. CDR3 region: CASSLVLGFTSGMPTDTQYF. Here the CDR3 DNA reads TGTGCCAGCAGCTTAGTATTAGGTTTCACTAGCGGGATGCCCACAGATACGCAGTATTTT.